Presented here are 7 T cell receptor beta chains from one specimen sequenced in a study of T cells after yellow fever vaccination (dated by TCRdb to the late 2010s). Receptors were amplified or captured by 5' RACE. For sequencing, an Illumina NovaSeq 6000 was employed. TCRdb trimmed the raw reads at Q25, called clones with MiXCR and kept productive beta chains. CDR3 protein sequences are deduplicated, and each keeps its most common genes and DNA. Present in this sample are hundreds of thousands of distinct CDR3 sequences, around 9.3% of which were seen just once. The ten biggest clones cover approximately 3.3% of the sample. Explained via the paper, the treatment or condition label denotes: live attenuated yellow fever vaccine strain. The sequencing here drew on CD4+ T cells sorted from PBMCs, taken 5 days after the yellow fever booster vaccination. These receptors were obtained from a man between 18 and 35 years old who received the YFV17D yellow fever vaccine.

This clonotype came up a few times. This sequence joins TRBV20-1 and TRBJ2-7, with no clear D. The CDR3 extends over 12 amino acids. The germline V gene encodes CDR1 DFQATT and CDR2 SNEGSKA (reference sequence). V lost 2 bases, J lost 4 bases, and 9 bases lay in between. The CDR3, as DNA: TGCAGTGCTAGACGACGGATTTACGAGCAGTACTTC. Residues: CSARRRIYEQYF.

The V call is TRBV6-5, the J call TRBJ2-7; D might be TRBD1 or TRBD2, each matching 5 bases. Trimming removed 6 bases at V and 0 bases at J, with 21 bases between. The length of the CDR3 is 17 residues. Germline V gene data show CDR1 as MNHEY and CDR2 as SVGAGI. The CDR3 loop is CASRDHPGDGASYEQYV. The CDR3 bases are TGTGCCAGCAGAGACCACCCTGGGGACGGGGCCTCCTACGAGCAGTACGTC.

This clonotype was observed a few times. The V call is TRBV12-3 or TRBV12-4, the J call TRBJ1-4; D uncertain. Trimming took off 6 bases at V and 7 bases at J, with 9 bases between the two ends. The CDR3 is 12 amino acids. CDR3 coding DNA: TGTGCCAGCAGGGTTCGGTTTGAAAAACTGTTTTTT. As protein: CASRVRFEKLFF.

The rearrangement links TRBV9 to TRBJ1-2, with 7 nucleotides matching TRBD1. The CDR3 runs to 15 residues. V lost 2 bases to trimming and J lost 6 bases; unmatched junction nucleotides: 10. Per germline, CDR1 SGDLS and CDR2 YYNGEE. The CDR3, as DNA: TGTGCCAGCAGCGTGACTGGTCAGGGGGGGAATGGCTACACCTTC. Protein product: CASSVTGQGGNGYTF.

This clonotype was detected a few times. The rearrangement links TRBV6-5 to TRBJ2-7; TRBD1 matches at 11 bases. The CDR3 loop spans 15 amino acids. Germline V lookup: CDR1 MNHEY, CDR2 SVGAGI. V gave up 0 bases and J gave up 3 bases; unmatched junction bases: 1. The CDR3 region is CASSYSGTGGYEQYF. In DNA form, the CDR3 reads TGTGCCAGCAGTTACTCGGGGACAGGGGGCTACGAGCAGTACTTC.

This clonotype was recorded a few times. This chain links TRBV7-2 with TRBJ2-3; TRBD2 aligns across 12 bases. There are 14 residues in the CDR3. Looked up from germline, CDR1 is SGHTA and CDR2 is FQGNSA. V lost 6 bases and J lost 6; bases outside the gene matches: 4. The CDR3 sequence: CASRPGTSGDTQYF. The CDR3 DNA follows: TGTGCCAGCAGACCTGGGACTAGCGGGGATACGCAGTATTTT.

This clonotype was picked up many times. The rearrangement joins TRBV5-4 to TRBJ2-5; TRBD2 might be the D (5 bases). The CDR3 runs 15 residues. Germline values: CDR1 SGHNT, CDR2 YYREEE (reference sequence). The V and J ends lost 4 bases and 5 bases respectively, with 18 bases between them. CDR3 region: CASSPTRLPGETQYF. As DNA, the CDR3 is TGTGCCAGCAGCCCCACTAGACTTCCTGGGGAGACCCAGTACTTC.